This T cell receptor (beta chain) was captured in a study of T cells expressing NK-cell markers. Overall study: Obtained from sorted CD3+CD56+NKG2C+, CD3+CD56+NKG2C- and CD3+CD56-NKG2C+ T cells were the TCR beta repertoires. Findings and limits, study-wide: The share of CD8+ T cells held by dominant NKG2C+ clonotypes was about 1.0-7.5% in six donors.

Notes on this clonotype: Its antigen is still unknown.

The CDR3 is 13 amino acids. The V gene's germline CDR1 is PRHDT and CDR2 FYEKMQ (reference sequence). Using the 5' RACE reads, TCRdb records one entry per CDR3 protein without DNA. Its table records about 260,000 distinct CDR3 sequences. This TCR came from a man between 18 and 29 years old in good health. The sample consisted of blood T cells: a sorted CD56 or NKG2C T cell subset, CD4+ or CD8+ T cells, or bulk PBMC T cells (not recorded which). The rearrangement uses TRBV13 and TRBJ1-2. The CDR3 spells CASSLGRLRGYTF.